These 12 T cell receptor beta chains came from one sample sequenced in a study of cytotoxic CD8 clonotypes in ibrutinib-treated CLL. Sequenced by immunoSEQ multiplex PCR; TCRdb stores in-frame clones only, minus some. The repertoire holds under 200,000 clones, with roughly 77% as singletons. This specimen consisted of PBMCs, obtained after 12 months of ibrutinib treatment. The receptor set was obtained from a human donor with chronic lymphocytic leukemia.

The V and J genes are TRBV18 and TRBJ1-1; D uncertain. V dropped 3 bases and J dropped 1 base, with 9 bases sitting between them. The germline V gene encodes CDR1 KGHSH and CDR2 LQKENI. There are 14 residues in the CDR3. The CDR3 DNA reads TGTGCCAGCTCACCCCTTGGCCCGAACACTGAAGCTTTCTTT. Residues: CASSPLGPNTEAFF.

Of note for this clone: In the same sample, other DNA sequences code for this CDR3. This chain connects TRBV5-1 to TRBJ1-2; the D is unclear. Germline assignment: CDR1 SGHRS and CDR2 YFSETQ. This CDR3 is 15 amino acids long. V lost 4 bases to trimming and J lost 1 base, with 14 bases between them. The CDR3 sequence: CASSLGGEGNYGYTF. The DNA of the CDR3 is TGCGCCAGCAGCCTTGGCGGGGAGGGTAACTATGGCTACACCTTC.

The chain couples TRBV5-1 to TRBJ2-1, with D perhaps assigned TRBD1 or TRBD2 (6 bases each). CDR3 length equals 14 residues. Trimming pared 6 bases from V and 9 bases from J, leaving 19 bases between. Germline V gives CDR1 SGHRS, CDR2 YFSETQ. Here the CDR3 DNA reads TGCGCCAGCAACGTCATGGTACAGGGAGGTGAGCAGTTCTTC. Its translation is CASNVMVQGGEQFF.

This rearrangement joins TRBV5-1 to TRBJ2-7; D is possibly TRBD1 (7 bases). Germline loops: CDR1 SGHRS, CDR2 YFSETQ. The CDR3 consists of 16 residues. Trimming cost V 4 bases and J 2 bases, with 19 bases left between them. CDR3 protein: CASSRQGGTTAYEQYF. In DNA form, the CDR3 reads TGCGCCAGCAGCCGACAGGGCGGGACGACAGCCTACGAGCAGTACTTC.

V gene TRBV7-2 combines with J gene TRBJ2-4; 12 bases are shared with TRBD2. The germline V gene has CDR1 SGHTA and CDR2 FQGNSA. This CDR3 is 15 amino acids long. V was clipped by 5 bases and J by 6 bases; unmatched bases: 5. CDR3 nucleotide sequence: TGTGCCAGCAGCCTTCGGACTAGCGGGATAAACATTCAGTACTTC. It is translated as CASSLRTSGINIQYF.

The rearrangement links TRBV19 to TRBJ2-2, with 11 bases identical to TRBD2. Germline loops: CDR1 LNHDA, CDR2 SQIVND (reference sequence). V was pared by 6 bases and J by 6 bases, with 6 bases of the junction left unmatched. This CDR3 has 15 amino acids. CDR3 loop: CASRFTSGSPGELFF. The CDR3 DNA is TGTGCCAGTAGATTCACTAGCGGGAGCCCCGGGGAGCTGTTTTTT. The full variable domain, with the rest looked up from reference TRBV19 and TRBJ2-2, is DGGITQSPKYLFRKEGQNVTLSCEQNLNHDAMYWYRQDPGQGLRLIYYSQIVNDFQKGDIAEGYSVSREKKESFPLTVTSAQKNPTAFYLCASRFTSGSPGELFFGEGSRLTVL.

V is TRBV18 and J is TRBJ2-7, with D unresolved. Trimming shortened V by 5 bases and J by 2 bases, and 7 bases separated the two germline ends. In germline, CDR1 is KGHSH, CDR2 LQKENI. The CDR3 consists of 12 residues. The CDR3 spells CASSSGAYEQYF. The CDR3 DNA reads TGTGCCAGCTCATCCGGAGCCTACGAGCAGTACTTC.

The chain links TRBV29-1 to TRBJ2-7; D remains ambiguous. The CDR3 is 14 residues long. CDR1 and CDR2 (germline): SQVTM, ANQGSEA. V was pared by 0 bases and J by 7 bases, with 16 bases between. In nucleotides, the CDR3 is TGCAGCGTTGAAGATTGGACCCGGCGAGGAGAGCAGTACTTC. Translating it yields CSVEDWTRRGEQYF.

The chain combines TRBV29-1 with TRBJ2-2; no reliable D call. This CDR3 has 15 residues. The V and J ends lost 4 bases and 2 bases respectively, with 14 bases between them. Germline V CDR1 and CDR2: SQVTM, ANQGSEA. CDR3 nucleotide sequence: TGCAGCGTTGTATCGGCCAGGACCAACACCGGGGAGCTGTTTTTT. Protein product: CSVVSARTNTGELFF.

The chain recombines TRBV2 with TRBJ2-3; D is unclear. The CDR3 length is 13 residues. CDR1 is SNHLY, CDR2 FYNNEI, per germline. Trimming took off 3 bases at V and 7 bases at J, with 11 bases between the two ends. This CDR3 reads CASSDMTTYTQYF. CDR3 nucleotide sequence: TGTGCCAGCAGTGATATGACAACTTATACGCAGTATTTT.

V usage is TRBV7-4 and J usage is TRBJ2-2; 7 bases align to TRBD1. Germline CDR1 reads SGHVT; CDR2 reads SQSDAQ. This CDR3 is built from 15 residues. With 7 bases clipped from V and 0 bases from J, the junction kept 5 bases outside the gene matches. CDR3 in amino acids: CASIPGTANTGELFF. CDR3 DNA sequence: TGTGCCAGCATTCCCGGGACAGCGAACACCGGGGAGCTGTTTTTT. The whole variable domain, remainder taken from reference TRBV7-4 and TRBJ2-2, is GAGVSQSPRYKVAKRGRDVALRCDSISGHVTLYWYRQTLGQGSEVLTYSQSDAQRDKSGRPSGRFSAERPERSVSTLKIQRTEQGDSAVYLCASIPGTANTGELFFGEGSRLTVL.

The rearrangement links TRBV4-1 to TRBJ2-3; D call uncertain. The germline V and J ends were trimmed by 4 bases and 3 bases, with 11 bases remaining between them. The CDR3 runs to 14 residues. The germline CDR1 and CDR2 sequences are MGHRA and YSYEKL. The CDR3 DNA reads as TGCGCCAGCAGCCGTTATTTAGTTACAGATACGCAGTATTTT. This gives the protein CASSRYLVTDTQYF.